Sequencing of this TCR beta chain was carried out in a study of CXCR3-negative and CXCR3-positive naive CD8 T cells. The study's findings and limits: Naive cells that were CXCR3-positive had more hydrophobic TRB CDR3s (compared with CXCR3-negative naive cells).

Each TRB cDNA library was prepared by 5' RACE (with UMI labels). One entry per CDR3 protein, without DNA, is what TCRdb gives after re-calling the 5' RACE reads. The ten most abundant clones cover about 0.62% of a sample with under 85,000 distinct CDR3 sequences. Worth noting for this clonotype: Its specificity is unknown.

CDR3 length: 14 amino acids. Germline CDR1 MGHDK, CDR2 SYGVNS. Sequencing was performed on naive CXCR3+ CD8+ T cells from blood. Subset meaning: CD45RO-CCR7+CD27+CD95- naive CD8+ T cells expressing CXCR3 (TNR3+). The rearrangement links TRBV25-1 to TRBJ2-3; TCRdb lists TRBD1, though no DNA is available to test this call. This TCR came from a human donor in good health. Some clones in this sample may be carry-over from other donors' samples. CDR3 region: CARRRRRDADTQYF.